The rows below give T cell receptor beta chains drawn from one sample of a study of cytomegalovirus exposure and HLA in healthy donors. TCRdb's table, derived via immunoSEQ multiplex PCR, lists solely in-frame clones and lacks some. The sample includes over 100,000 clones, around four fifths of them seen just once. Source material: PBMCs. The receptors stem from a male donor in good health and CMV-seronegative. CDR3s include the opening cysteine and the closing phenylalanine or tryptophan. A D gene is named only where the DNA matches it firmly. Not all rows give a size; the values are once, few, many and, for expanded clones, a class.

clone_size: NA
d_call: TRBD2
v_call: TRBV7-8
j_call: TRBJ2-1
cdr3_length: 16
cdr3_nt: TGTGCCAGCAGCTCCTTCACCGGGACTAGGGGGGGTGAGCAGTTCTTC
cdr3_aa: CASSSFTGTRGGEQFF

clone_size: NA
d_call: TRBD2
v_call: TRBV10-2
j_call: TRBJ2-7
cdr3_length: 15
cdr3_nt: TGCGCCAGCAGTGAGGCGGGGGGAAGATCCTACGAGCAGTACTTC
cdr3_aa: CASSEAGGRSYEQYF

clone_size: NA
d_call: TRBD1
v_call: TRBV6-1
j_call: TRBJ1-2
cdr3_length: 14
cdr3_nt: TGTGCCAGCAGATCGACAGGGACTAGCTATGGCTACACCTTC
cdr3_aa: CASRSTGTSYGYTF

clone_size: NA
d_call: NA
v_call: TRBV7-2
j_call: TRBJ2-7
cdr3_length: 8
cdr3_nt: TGTGCCAGCAGCTTAGACACCTTC
cdr3_aa: CASSLDTF

clone_size: NA
d_call: TRBD1
v_call: TRBV7-3
j_call: TRBJ2-3
cdr3_length: 16
cdr3_nt: TGTGCCAGCAGCAGCGGACAGGGGGCGAACGAAGATACGCAGTATTTT
cdr3_aa: CASSSGQGANEDTQYF

clone_size: NA
d_call: NA
v_call: TRBV6-6
j_call: TRBJ1-1
cdr3_length: 15
cdr3_nt: TGTGCCAGCAGTTACTCACGACAGATGAACACTGAAGCTTTCTTT
cdr3_aa: CASSYSRQMNTEAFF

clone_size: NA
d_call: TRBD1
v_call: TRBV10-3
j_call: TRBJ1-1
cdr3_length: 14
cdr3_nt: TGTGCCATCAGTGAGACGACAGGGAAAACTGAAGCTTTCTTT
cdr3_aa: CAISETTGKTEAFF

clone_size: NA
d_call: TRBD1
v_call: TRBV28
j_call: TRBJ2-7
cdr3_length: 15
cdr3_nt: TGTGCCAGCAGACCTCCGGGACAGATCTACTACGAGCAGTACTTC
cdr3_aa: CASRPPGQIYYEQYF

clone_size: NA
d_call: NA
v_call: TRBV29-1
j_call: TRBJ1-4
cdr3_length: 12
cdr3_nt: TGCAGCGTTGCAGGGTCTGAAGAAAAACTGTTTTTT
cdr3_aa: CSVAGSEEKLFF

clone_size: few
d_call: TRBD1
v_call: TRBV5-1
j_call: TRBJ1-6
cdr3_length: 16
cdr3_nt: TGCGCCAGCAGCCACGGGACAGGGACAATATCTTCACCCCTCCACTTT
cdr3_aa: CASSHGTGTISSPLHF

clone_size: NA
d_call: NA
v_call: TRBV4-2
j_call: TRBJ2-4
cdr3_length: 15
cdr3_nt: TGTGCCAGCAGCCAAGATTGGGGAGGAAAAAACATTCAGTACTTC
cdr3_aa: CASSQDWGGKNIQYF

clone_size: NA
d_call: TRBD1
v_call: TRBV7-9
j_call: TRBJ1-4
cdr3_length: 13
cdr3_nt: TGTGCCAGCTCAGACAGGGGAGGAGAAAAACTGTTTTTT
cdr3_aa: CASSDRGGEKLFF

clone_size: NA
d_call: TRBD2
v_call: TRBV4-2
j_call: TRBJ2-7
cdr3_length: 16
cdr3_nt: TGTGCCAGCAGCCGACAACTAGCGGGGGGGCTCGGGGAGCAGTACTTC
cdr3_aa: CASSRQLAGGLGEQYF

clone_size: few
d_call: NA
v_call: TRBV4-2
j_call: TRBJ1-5
cdr3_length: 15
cdr3_nt: TGTGCCAGCAGCCAAGGGGCACTTAGCAATCAGCCCCAGCATTTT
cdr3_aa: CASSQGALSNQPQHF

clone_size: NA
d_call: NA
v_call: TRBV29-1
j_call: TRBJ2-2
cdr3_length: 14
cdr3_nt: TGCAGCGTTACAGGGTTGGTTGACACCGGGGAGCTGTTTTTT
cdr3_aa: CSVTGLVDTGELFF

clone_size: few
d_call: NA
v_call: TRBV27
j_call: TRBJ2-7
cdr3_length: 13
cdr3_nt: TGTGCCAGCAGTTACAGGGCCCCCTACGAGCAGTACTTC
cdr3_aa: CASSYRAPYEQYF

clone_size: NA
d_call: NA
v_call: TRBV27
j_call: TRBJ2-1
cdr3_length: 15
cdr3_nt: TGTGCCAGCAGTTTTTCCGGGAGCTCCTACAATGAGCAGTTCTTC
cdr3_aa: CASSFSGSSYNEQFF

clone_size: NA
d_call: NA
v_call: TRBV5-4
j_call: TRBJ2-7
cdr3_length: 15
cdr3_nt: TGTGCCAGCAGCTTGGTCGGGAGCCAATCCTACGAGCAGTACTTC
cdr3_aa: CASSLVGSQSYEQYF

clone_size: NA
d_call: TRBD1
v_call: TRBV6-6
j_call: TRBJ1-2
cdr3_length: 13
cdr3_nt: TGTGCCAGCAGCTGGGACAGGGCGATTGGCTACACCTTC
cdr3_aa: CASSWDRAIGYTF

clone_size: NA
d_call: TRBD1
v_call: TRBV5-6
j_call: TRBJ2-7
cdr3_length: 13
cdr3_nt: TGTGCCAGCAGCCGGGACAGGGCCTACGAGCAGTACTTC
cdr3_aa: CASSRDRAYEQYF

clone_size: NA
d_call: TRBD2
v_call: TRBV4-1
j_call: TRBJ2-1
cdr3_length: 15
cdr3_nt: TGCGCCAGCAGCCAACCACTAGCGGCCAACAATGAGCAGTTCTTC
cdr3_aa: CASSQPLAANNEQFF

clone_size: NA
d_call: TRBD2
v_call: TRBV9
j_call: TRBJ2-2
cdr3_length: 15
cdr3_nt: TGTGCCAGCACCTCAGACGCGGGAGGGTCCGGGGAGCTGTTTTTT
cdr3_aa: CASTSDAGGSGELFF

clone_size: NA
d_call: NA
v_call: TRBV6-1
j_call: TRBJ2-5
cdr3_length: 14
cdr3_nt: TGTGCCAGCAGTGAAGGCGGGACTCAGGTGACCCAGTACTTC
cdr3_aa: CASSEGGTQVTQYF

clone_size: NA
d_call: TRBD2
v_call: TRBV19
j_call: TRBJ2-7
cdr3_length: 16
cdr3_nt: TGTGCCAGTAGTTCCGTACGGACTAGCGGGAGTTACGAGCAGTACTTC
cdr3_aa: CASSSVRTSGSYEQYF

clone_size: NA
d_call: NA
v_call: TRBV5-5
j_call: TRBJ2-7
cdr3_length: 15
cdr3_nt: TGTGCCAGCAGCTTAGCGCAGGGTGGTGGCTACGAGCAGTACTTC
cdr3_aa: CASSLAQGGGYEQYF

clone_size: NA
d_call: NA
v_call: TRBV7-9
j_call: TRBJ1-1
cdr3_length: 16
cdr3_nt: TGTTCCAGCAGCTTAGGTGGTGCGAGGGCGCGTACTGAAGCTTTCTTT
cdr3_aa: CSSSLGGARARTEAFF

clone_size: NA
d_call: TRBD1
v_call: TRBV18
j_call: TRBJ2-1
cdr3_length: 13
cdr3_nt: TGTGCCAGCTCACCACGACAGGGTCCGGAGCAGTTCTTC
cdr3_aa: CASSPRQGPEQFF

clone_size: NA
d_call: NA
v_call: TRBV2
j_call: TRBJ2-7
cdr3_length: 13
cdr3_nt: TGTGCCAGCAATCTAGGGAGCTCCTACGAGCAGTACTTC
cdr3_aa: CASNLGSSYEQYF

clone_size: NA
d_call: TRBD1
v_call: TRBV2
j_call: TRBJ1-5
cdr3_length: 14
cdr3_nt: TGTGCCAGCAGCGGACAGGGCCGCGATCAGCCCCAGCATTTT
cdr3_aa: CASSGQGRDQPQHF

clone_size: NA
d_call: TRBD2
v_call: TRBV11-3
j_call: TRBJ2-7
cdr3_length: 17
cdr3_nt: TGTGCCAGCAGCCTATCCTCAGCGGTGCGGGAGCACAGCGAGCAGTACTTC
cdr3_aa: CASSLSSAVREHSEQYF

clone_size: NA
d_call: TRBD2
v_call: TRBV10-1
j_call: TRBJ2-1
cdr3_length: 14
cdr3_nt: TGCGCCAGTAACGGGACTAGCGAATACAATGAGCAGTTCTTC
cdr3_aa: CASNGTSEYNEQFF

clone_size: NA
d_call: NA
v_call: TRBV6-1
j_call: TRBJ2-5
cdr3_length: 13
cdr3_nt: TGTGCCAGCAGTGAACTAGGTGGAGGGGCCCAGTACTTC
cdr3_aa: CASSELGGGAQYF

clone_size: NA
d_call: TRBD2
v_call: TRBV29-1
j_call: TRBJ2-1
cdr3_length: 16
cdr3_nt: TGCAGCTCATTGCCCCTGACTAGCGGGAGAAGGGGTGAGCAGTTCTTC
cdr3_aa: CSSLPLTSGRRGEQFF

clone_size: NA
d_call: NA
v_call: TRBV7-9
j_call: TRBJ1-1
cdr3_length: 13
cdr3_nt: TGTTCCAGCGACGGGGAAATGAACACTGAAGCTTTCTTT
cdr3_aa: CSSDGEMNTEAFF

clone_size: NA
d_call: NA
v_call: TRBV23-1
j_call: TRBJ1-1
cdr3_length: 14
cdr3_nt: TGCGCCAGCAGTCCATGGACTATGCACACTGAAGCTTTCTTT
cdr3_aa: CASSPWTMHTEAFF

clone_size: NA
d_call: NA
v_call: TRBV14
j_call: TRBJ2-3
cdr3_length: 15
cdr3_nt: TGTGCCAGCAGCCACCAGCGAGGGGGTTTGGATACGCAGTATTTT
cdr3_aa: CASSHQRGGLDTQYF

clone_size: once
d_call: NA
v_call: TRBV15
j_call: TRBJ1-2
cdr3_length: 15
cdr3_nt: TGTGCCACCAGCAGGGCTAGGACTTTAAACTATGGCTACACCTTC
cdr3_aa: CATSRARTLNYGYTF

clone_size: NA
d_call: TRBD1
v_call: TRBV18
j_call: TRBJ1-2
cdr3_length: 15
cdr3_nt: TGTGCCAGCTCACCCGAGACAGGGACTAACTATGGCTACACCTTC
cdr3_aa: CASSPETGTNYGYTF

clone_size: NA
d_call: TRBD1
v_call: TRBV14
j_call: TRBJ1-6
cdr3_length: 15
cdr3_nt: TGTGCCAGCAGCCTGCGGACAGGGGACAATTCACCCCTCCACTTT
cdr3_aa: CASSLRTGDNSPLHF

clone_size: NA
d_call: NA
v_call: TRBV6-5
j_call: TRBJ1-5
cdr3_length: 15
cdr3_nt: TGTGCCAGCAGTTACCGCTTCGAGGGCAATCAGCCCCAGCATTTT
cdr3_aa: CASSYRFEGNQPQHF

clone_size: NA
d_call: NA
v_call: TRBV28
j_call: TRBJ1-2
cdr3_length: 15
cdr3_nt: TGTGCCAGCAGTTTTCTCCTTTCCGAACGAGGGGGCTACACCTTC
cdr3_aa: CASSFLLSERGGYTF

clone_size: NA
d_call: NA
v_call: TRBV9
j_call: TRBJ2-3
cdr3_length: 17
cdr3_nt: TGTGCCAGCAGCCAGCGCCTAGCCGGGATTGGGACAGATACGCAGTATTTT
cdr3_aa: CASSQRLAGIGTDTQYF

clone_size: NA
d_call: NA
v_call: TRBV28
j_call: TRBJ2-5
cdr3_length: 12
cdr3_nt: TGTGCCAGCAGGGGAGCCCCAGGGGCCCAGTACTTC
cdr3_aa: CASRGAPGAQYF

clone_size: NA
d_call: NA
v_call: TRBV7-2
j_call: TRBJ1-4
cdr3_length: 14
cdr3_nt: TGTGCCAGCAGCTCAGGACAGTTTAATGAAAAACTGTTTTTT
cdr3_aa: CASSSGQFNEKLFF

clone_size: NA
d_call: TRBD1
v_call: TRBV29-1
j_call: TRBJ2-3
cdr3_length: 13
cdr3_nt: TGCAGCGCCGGACAGGGGGGAACAGATACGCAGTATTTT
cdr3_aa: CSAGQGGTDTQYF

clone_size: NA
d_call: NA
v_call: TRBV28
j_call: TRBJ2-7
cdr3_length: 12
cdr3_nt: TGTGCCAGCAGTTTTGTGAGCTACGAGCAGTACTTC
cdr3_aa: CASSFVSYEQYF

clone_size: NA
d_call: TRBD2
v_call: TRBV27
j_call: TRBJ2-3
cdr3_length: 15
cdr3_nt: TGTGCCAGCAGTTTACGGGGGGTTAGCACAGATACGCAGTATTTT
cdr3_aa: CASSLRGVSTDTQYF

clone_size: NA
d_call: TRBD1
v_call: TRBV5-4
j_call: TRBJ2-5
cdr3_length: 14
cdr3_nt: TGTGCCAGCAGCTCCCGGACAGGAAAAGAGACCCAGTACTTC
cdr3_aa: CASSSRTGKETQYF

clone_size: few
d_call: NA
v_call: TRBV6-1
j_call: TRBJ1-4
cdr3_length: 14
cdr3_nt: TGTGCCAGCAGTGAAGGGGGAGCTAATGAAAAACTGTTTTTT
cdr3_aa: CASSEGGANEKLFF

clone_size: NA
d_call: NA
v_call: TRBV21-1
j_call: TRBJ2-7
cdr3_length: 16
cdr3_nt: TGTGCCAGCAGCCCTAGGGGTACGGGAGGGTTCTACGAGCAGTACTTC
cdr3_aa: CASSPRGTGGFYEQYF

clone_size: NA
d_call: NA
v_call: TRBV7-6
j_call: TRBJ2-2
cdr3_length: 13
cdr3_nt: TGTGCCAGCAGCTTATCGGACACCGGGGAGCTGTTTTTT
cdr3_aa: CASSLSDTGELFF

clone_size: once
d_call: NA
v_call: TRBV4-3
j_call: TRBJ2-3
cdr3_length: 15
cdr3_nt: TGCGCCAGCAGCCAAGTCGGCGGAAACACAGATACGCAGTATTTT
cdr3_aa: CASSQVGGNTDTQYF

clone_size: NA
d_call: TRBD2
v_call: TRBV4-3
j_call: TRBJ2-2
cdr3_length: 16
cdr3_nt: TGCGCCAGCAGCCCTAGCGGCGGGAGGAACACCGGGGAGCTGTTTTTT
cdr3_aa: CASSPSGGRNTGELFF

clone_size: NA
d_call: TRBD1
v_call: TRBV6-6
j_call: TRBJ1-1
cdr3_length: 14
cdr3_nt: TGTGCCAGCAGCCGAGGGACAGAGAACACTGAAGCTTTCTTT
cdr3_aa: CASSRGTENTEAFF

clone_size: NA
d_call: TRBD1
v_call: TRBV28
j_call: TRBJ2-7
cdr3_length: 15
cdr3_nt: TGTGCCAGCAGTCTCAGGGGGTTATCCTCCTACGAGCAGTACTTC
cdr3_aa: CASSLRGLSSYEQYF

clone_size: NA
d_call: NA
v_call: TRBV29-1
j_call: TRBJ1-5
cdr3_length: 12
cdr3_nt: TGCAGCGTTGGGGAGGCTGCTCAGCCCCAGCATTTT
cdr3_aa: CSVGEAAQPQHF